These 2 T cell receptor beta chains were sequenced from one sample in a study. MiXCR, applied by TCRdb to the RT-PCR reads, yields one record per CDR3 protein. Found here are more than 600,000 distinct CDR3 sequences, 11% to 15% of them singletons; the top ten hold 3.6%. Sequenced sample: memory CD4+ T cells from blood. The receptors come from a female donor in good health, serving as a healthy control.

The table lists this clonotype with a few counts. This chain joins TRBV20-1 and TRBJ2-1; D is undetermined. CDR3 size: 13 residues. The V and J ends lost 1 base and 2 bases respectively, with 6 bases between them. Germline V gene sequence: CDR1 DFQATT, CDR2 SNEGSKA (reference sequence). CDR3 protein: CSARVGPYNEQFF. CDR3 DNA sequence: TGCAGTGCTAGAGTGGGTCCCTACAATGAGCAGTTCTTC.

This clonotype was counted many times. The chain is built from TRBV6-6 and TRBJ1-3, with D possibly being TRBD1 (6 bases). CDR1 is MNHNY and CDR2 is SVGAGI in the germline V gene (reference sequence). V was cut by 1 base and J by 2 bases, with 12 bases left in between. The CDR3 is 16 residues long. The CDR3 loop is CASSYLGRGAGNTIYF. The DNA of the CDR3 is TGTGCCAGCAGTTACTTGGGCAGGGGCGCTGGAAACACCATATATTTT.